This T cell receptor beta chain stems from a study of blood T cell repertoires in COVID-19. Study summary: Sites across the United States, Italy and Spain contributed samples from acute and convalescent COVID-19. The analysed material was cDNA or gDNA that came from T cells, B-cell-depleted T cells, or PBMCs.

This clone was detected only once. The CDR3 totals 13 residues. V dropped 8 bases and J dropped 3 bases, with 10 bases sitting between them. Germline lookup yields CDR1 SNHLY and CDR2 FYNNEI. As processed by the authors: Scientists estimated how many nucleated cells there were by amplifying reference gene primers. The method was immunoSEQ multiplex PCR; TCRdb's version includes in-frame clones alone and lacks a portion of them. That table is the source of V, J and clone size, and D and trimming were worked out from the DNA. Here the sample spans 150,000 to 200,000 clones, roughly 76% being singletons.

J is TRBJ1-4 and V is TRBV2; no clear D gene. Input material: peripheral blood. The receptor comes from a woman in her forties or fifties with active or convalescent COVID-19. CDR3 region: CASRDTSNEKLFF. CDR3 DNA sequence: TGTGCCAGCCGAGACACTTCTAATGAAAAACTGTTTTTT.